The clone carrying this T cell receptor beta chain was seen at least ten times. Its antigen is unknown. As for time point: longitudinal time-point 2. Unsorted libraries were prepared from 2 million PBMCs held at -80 C. V was shortened by 5 bases and J by 3 bases, with 7 bases between the two germline ends. Germline CDR1 and CDR2: DFQATT and SNEGSKA (reference sequence). CDR3 length: 12 residues. These data belong to a study of neurological immune-mediated disorders. As for the cDNA, it was generated by 5'RACE with 10-nucleotide random UMIs. TCRdb reprocessed the 5' RACE reads via MiXCR and lists one record per CDR3 protein. The top ten clones hold around 4.5% of a sample with about 90,000 distinct CDR3 sequences, around 14% of them seen once. Findings and limits, study-wide: The study found no CDR3 amino acid sequences shared by expanded clones across subjects, suggesting private repertoires in all groups.

The sequence was obtained from a female donor with HTLV-1-associated myelopathy (HAM/TSP). The chain links TRBV20-1 to TRBJ2-2; D not resolved. The sample taken for sequencing was PBMCs. The CDR3 sequence is CSASFYTGELFF. In DNA, the CDR3 is TGCAGTGCTTCCTTTTACACCGGGGAGCTGTTTTTT.